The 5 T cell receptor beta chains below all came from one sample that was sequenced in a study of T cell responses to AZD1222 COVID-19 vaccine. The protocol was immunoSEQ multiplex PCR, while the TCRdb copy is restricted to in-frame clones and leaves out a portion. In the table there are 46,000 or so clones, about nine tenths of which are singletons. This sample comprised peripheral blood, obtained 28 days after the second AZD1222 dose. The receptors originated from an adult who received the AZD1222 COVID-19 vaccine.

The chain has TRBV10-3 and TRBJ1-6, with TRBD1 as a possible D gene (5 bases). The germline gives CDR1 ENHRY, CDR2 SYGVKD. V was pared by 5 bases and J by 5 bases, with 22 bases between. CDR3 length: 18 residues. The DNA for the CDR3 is TGTGCCATCAGTTCCAGCGGGACTTCGGGAGACCATAATTCACCCCTCCACTTT. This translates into CAISSSGTSGDHNSPLHF.

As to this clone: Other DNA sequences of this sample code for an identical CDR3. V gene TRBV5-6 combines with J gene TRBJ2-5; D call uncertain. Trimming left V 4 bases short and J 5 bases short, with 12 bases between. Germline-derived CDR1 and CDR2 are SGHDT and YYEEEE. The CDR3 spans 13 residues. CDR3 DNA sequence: TGTGCCAGCAGCCTGATTAGAGGTGAGACCCAGTACTTC. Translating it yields CASSLIRGETQYF.

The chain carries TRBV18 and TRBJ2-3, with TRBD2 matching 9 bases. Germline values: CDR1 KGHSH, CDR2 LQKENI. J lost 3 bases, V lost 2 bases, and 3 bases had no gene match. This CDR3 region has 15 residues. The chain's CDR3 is CASSPAAGGTDTQYF. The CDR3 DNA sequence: TGTGCCAGCTCACCAGCAGCGGGGGGAACAGATACGCAGTATTTT.

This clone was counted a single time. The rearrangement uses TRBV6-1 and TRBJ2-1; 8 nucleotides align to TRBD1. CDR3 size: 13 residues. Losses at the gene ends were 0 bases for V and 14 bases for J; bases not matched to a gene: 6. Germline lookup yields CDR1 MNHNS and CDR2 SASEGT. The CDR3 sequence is CASSEAQGTGEFF. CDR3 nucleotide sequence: TGTGCCAGCAGTGAAGCCCAAGGGACAGGAGAGTTCTTC.

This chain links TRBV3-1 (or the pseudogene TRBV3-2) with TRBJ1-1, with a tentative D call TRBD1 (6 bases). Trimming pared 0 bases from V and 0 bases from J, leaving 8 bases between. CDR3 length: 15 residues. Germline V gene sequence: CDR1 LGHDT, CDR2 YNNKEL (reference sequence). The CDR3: CASSQEQGLNTEAFF. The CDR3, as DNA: TGTGCCAGCAGCCAAGAACAGGGCCTGAACACTGAAGCTTTCTTT.